Listed here is a single T cell receptor beta chain. Its specificity is unknown. The data stem from a study of shared clonotypes between healthy human individuals. The study, taken as a whole, reports: An expected dependence of interdonor clonotype sharing on sequencing depth was noted.

The CDR3 is 19 residues long. Trimming pared 6 bases from V and 5 bases from J, leaving 29 bases between. The germline V gene encodes CDR1 MNHEY and CDR2 SMNVEV (reference sequence). The protocol was immunoSEQ multiplex PCR, while the TCRdb copy is restricted to in-frame clones and leaves out a portion. The sample comprises about 490,000 clones, around 80% of which are singletons, and over 9.5% rests with the top ten. The rearrangement uses TRBV27 and TRBJ1-3, with D possibly matching TRBD1 (5 bases). This sequence was found in a middle-aged woman in good health. Some clones in this sample may be carry-over from other donors' samples. Specimen: PBMCs. In DNA form, the CDR3 reads TGTGCCAGCAGCCTTATGGGCCCGAACGTGAAGGGGAATAGAAACACCATATATTTT. Its protein is CASSLMGPNVKGNRNTIYF.